The next 15 T cell receptor beta chains were all read from a single sample in a study of blood T cell repertoires in COVID-19 (dated by TCRdb to 2018 to 2021). The library relied on the immunoSEQ multiplex PCR assay. TCRdb obtained this table from immuneACCESS and retained in-frame rearrangements with V and J assigned. These tables miss some clones; where compared with another copy, unresolved V genes account for less than half of the shortfall, and the remainder is unexplained. Counted in this sample were over 110,000 clones; 65% to 85% of them appeared once. In total, the top ten clones hold about 2% of the sample. The sample was peripheral blood. Source of these receptors: an older woman with acute or convalescent COVID-19.

The chain couples TRBV30 to TRBJ2-7; no definite D call. Per germline, CDR1 GTSNPN and CDR2 SVGIG (reference sequence). The CDR3 spans 12 residues. Trimming removed 0 bases at V and 2 bases at J, with 5 bases between. CDR3 sequence: CAWSVRAYEQYF. The CDR3 DNA sequence: TGTGCCTGGAGTGTACGGGCCTACGAGCAGTACTTC.

The V call is TRBV19, the J call TRBJ1-4; TRBD1 matches 7 bases. Trimming cost V 9 bases and J 5 bases; bases outside gene matches: 12. This CDR3 is built from 15 residues. CDR1 is LNHDA and CDR2 is SQIVND in the germline V gene (reference sequence). The CDR3 DNA reads as TGTGCCAGCAAACCCGCCGGGACAGCAAATGAAAAACTGTTTTTT. Translating it yields CASKPAGTANEKLFF.

The rearrangement joins TRBV28 to TRBJ1-2; D uncertain. V dropped 4 bases and J dropped 5 bases, with 8 bases sitting between them. Germline-derived CDR1 and CDR2 are MDHEN and SYDVKM. The CDR3 has 12 amino acids. The CDR3 DNA is TGTGCCAGCAGTTCAACAGCTTATGGCTACACCTTC. Its translation is CASSSTAYGYTF.

The rearrangement links TRBV19 to TRBJ1-6; D unclear. Germline CDR1 LNHDA, CDR2 SQIVND (reference sequence). V dropped 7 bases and J dropped 5 bases, with 15 bases sitting between them. The CDR3 is 15 amino acids. As DNA, the CDR3 is TGTGCCAGTACCGAGAGACTCTCGAATAATTCACCCCTCCACTTT. It specifies CASTERLSNNSPLHF.

The rearrangement links TRBV3-1 (or the pseudogene TRBV3-2) to TRBJ1-1; 9 positions agree with TRBD1. From germline, CDR1 is LGHDT and CDR2 YNNKEL (reference sequence). The J segment lost 6 bases and the V segment lost 6 bases, leaving 11 bases of the junction unmatched. The length of the CDR3 is 15 residues. DNA of the CDR3: TGTGCCAGCAGGTCTACCGGGACAGGGCTCCCTGAAGCTTTCTTT. Its protein product is CASRSTGTGLPEAFF.

The chain joins TRBV28 to TRBJ1-4; no definite D call. Germline V gene sequence: CDR1 MDHEN, CDR2 SYDVKM. V lost 3 bases and J 0 bases, leaving 11 bases between the germline ends. The CDR3 sequence is 16 residues long. The CDR3: CASSLMTYATNEKLFF. CDR3 DNA: TGTGCCAGCAGTTTGATGACATATGCAACTAATGAAAAACTGTTTTTT.

This chain uses TRBV2 with TRBJ2-7; 9 bases match TRBD2. Germline-derived CDR1 and CDR2 are SNHLY and FYNNEI. This CDR3 contains 17 residues. With 0 bases clipped from V and 2 bases from J, the junction kept 8 bases outside the gene matches. The CDR3 DNA follows: TGTGCCAGCAGTGAAGCGCTTTTAGCGGGAGTAACCTACGAGCAGTACTTC. Translation: CASSEALLAGVTYEQYF. The whole variable domain, filled in from reference TRBV2 and TRBJ2-7, reads EPEVTQTPSHQVTQMGQEVILRCVPISNHLYFYWYRQILGQKVEFLVSFYNNEISEKSEIFDDQFSVERPDGSNFTLKIRSTKLEDSAMYFCASSEALLAGVTYEQYFGPGTRLTVT.

This clone was seen a handful of times. CDR3 protein: CASSLQNSYEQYF. DNA for the CDR3: TGTGCCAGCAGTTTACAAAACTCCTACGAGCAGTACTTC. This chain joins TRBV27 and TRBJ2-7; D ambiguous. Deletions cut 2 bases from V and 0 bases from J, with 5 bases between. CDR1 MNHEY and CDR2 SMNVEV come from the germline V gene (reference sequence). The CDR3 length is 13 residues.

The chain is built from TRBV3-1 (or the pseudogene TRBV3-2) and TRBJ2-7; perhaps TRBD2 as D (5 bases). Germline V CDR1 and CDR2: LGHDT, YNNKEL (reference sequence). This CDR3 contains 11 residues. Trimming removed 5 bases from V and 5 bases from J, with 7 bases in between. The CDR3 DNA is TGTGCCAGCAGCTCCGGGAACGAGCAGTACTTC. Its translation is CASSSGNEQYF.

The chain recombines TRBV27 with TRBJ1-5, with D perhaps TRBD1 (6 bases). This CDR3 has 16 amino acids. Germline V lookup: CDR1 MNHEY, CDR2 SMNVEV (reference sequence). V was shortened by 0 bases and J by 2 bases, with 11 bases between the two germline ends. The DNA of the CDR3 is TGTGCCAGCAGTTTATCGGGCAGGGGCGGCAATCAGCCCCAGCATTTT. It translates to CASSLSGRGGNQPQHF.

V usage is TRBV5-1 and J usage is TRBJ2-1; 15 bases fit TRBD2. Germline loops: CDR1 SGHRS, CDR2 YFSETQ. The CDR3 is 15 amino acids. The V gene end was trimmed by 4 bases and the J gene end by 7 bases; junction bases not matched to a gene: 3. The CDR3, as DNA: TGCGCCAGCAGCCGAGGACTAGCGGGAGGGAATGAGCAGTTCTTC. Protein sequence: CASSRGLAGGNEQFF.

The chain recombines TRBV28 with TRBJ2-7, with TRBD2 matching over 9 bases. The CDR3 is made up of 17 amino acids. The V gene's germline CDR1 is MDHEN and CDR2 SYDVKM. V lost 6 bases, J lost 3 bases, and 15 bases stayed unmatched. The CDR3 nucleotides read TGTGCCAGCAGCCCACCGGGACTAGCCAACCTTCTCTACGAGCAGTACTTC. Translating it yields CASSPPGLANLLYEQYF. The variable domain in full, completed from reference TRBV28 and TRBJ2-7, reads DVKVTQSSRYLVKRTGEKVFLECVQDMDHENMFWYRQDPGLGLRLIYFSYDVKMKEKGDIPEGYSVSREKKERFSLILESASTNQTSMYLCASSPPGLANLLYEQYFGPGTRLTVT.

The chain recombines TRBV27 with TRBJ1-5; unclear D gene. This CDR3 spans 12 amino acids. The V gene lost 4 bases and the J gene lost 4 bases, with 5 bases spanning the gap. Germline CDR1 reads MNHEY; CDR2 reads SMNVEV (reference sequence). In DNA form, the CDR3 reads TGTGCCAGCAGTTCGACTAATCAGCCCCAGCATTTT. As protein: CASSSTNQPQHF.

The V call is TRBV5-1, the J call TRBJ2-1; TRBD2 matches at 9 bases. Germline CDR1 is SGHRS and CDR2 is YFSETQ. This CDR3 has 16 residues. V shed 5 bases, J shed 7 bases, and the junction held 13 bases outside the gene matches. CDR3 sequence: CASSTLAGFPDNEQFF. The CDR3 bases are TGCGCCAGCAGTACGCTAGCGGGATTCCCCGATAATGAGCAGTTCTTC. The variable domain in full, completed from reference TRBV5-1 and TRBJ2-1, reads KAGVTQTPRYLIKTRGQQVTLSCSPISGHRSVSWYQQTPGQGLQFLFEYFSETQRNKGNFPGRFSGRQFSNSRSEMNVSTLELGDSALYLCASSTLAGFPDNEQFFGPGTRLTVL.

The rearrangement links TRBV7-8 to TRBJ1-4, with TRBD1 as a possible D gene (6 bases). V shed 7 bases and J shed 0 bases, with 12 bases lying between them. The CDR3 sequence is 15 residues long. Germline-derived CDR1 and CDR2 are SGHVS and FQNEAQ. The CDR3 nucleotides read TGTGCCAGCACCACCGGACAGACAACTAATGAAAAACTGTTTTTT. Translating it yields CASTTGQTTNEKLFF.